A single sample gave rise to the 27 T cell receptor beta chains below, sequenced in a study of B cell selection in AIRE deficiency. The method was immunoSEQ multiplex PCR; TCRdb's version includes in-frame clones alone and lacks a portion of them. The data contain some 24,000 clones, around 97% of them singletons. Conventional CD4 T cells were sorted as CD4+CD127+ cells. Sequencing used conventional CD4+ T cells sorted from PBMCs. The origin of the receptors is a human donor with AIRE deficiency.

As concerns this clone: The same CDR3 is also encoded by other DNA sequences in this sample. This chain uses TRBV4-2 with TRBJ1-2; the match to TRBD1 covers 9 bases. The V and J ends lost 6 bases and 8 bases, in that order; junction bases with no gene match: 19. Germline assignment: CDR1 LGHNA and CDR2 YNFKEQ. The CDR3 spans 17 residues. The CDR3 DNA reads as TGTGCCAGCAGTCAAAGTAGTAGGGGACAGGGAAGCGGAGGCTACACCTTC. Protein sequence: CASSQSSRGQGSGGYTF.

This clone has just one count. The chain is built from TRBV18 and TRBJ2-5, with TRBD2 matching 9 bases. The CDR3 contains 16 residues. With 3 bases clipped from V and 5 bases from J, the junction kept 10 bases outside the gene matches. Germline values: CDR1 KGHSH, CDR2 LQKENI. DNA of the CDR3: TGTGCCAGCTCACCCCTAGCGGGAAAGAGGTGGGAGACCCAGTACTTC. It encodes CASSPLAGKRWETQYF.

This sequence joins TRBV7-2 and TRBJ1-2; 8 bases fit TRBD1. The CDR3 loop spans 14 amino acids. V shed 5 bases, J shed 2 bases, and the junction held 4 bases outside the gene matches. Per the germline V gene, CDR1 is SGHTA and CDR2 is FQGNSA. CDR3 amino acids: CASSHRGGNYGYTF. CDR3 sequence (DNA): TGTGCCAGCAGCCACAGGGGGGGAAACTATGGCTACACCTTC.

The rearrangement links TRBV28 to TRBJ2-7; 10 nucleotides align to TRBD2. Germline V gene sequence: CDR1 MDHEN, CDR2 SYDVKM. The CDR3 runs to 14 residues. The V segment lost 2 bases and the J segment 3 bases; nucleotides outside the gene matches: 1. The CDR3 is CASSLGTSVYEQYF. The CDR3 nucleotides are TGTGCCAGCAGTTTAGGGACTAGCGTCTACGAGCAGTACTTC.

This clone occurred once. The chain is built from TRBV7-2 and TRBJ1-3; D gene ambiguous. This CDR3 comprises 15 residues. Per germline, CDR1 SGHTA and CDR2 FQGNSA. The ends were cut back, 5 bases at V and 0 bases at J, with 11 bases in the middle. CDR3: CASSLRTASGNTIYF. As DNA, the CDR3 is TGTGCCAGCAGCCTGAGGACGGCCTCTGGAAACACCATATATTTT. Based on the CDR3 plus reference TRBV7-2 and TRBJ1-3, the full variable domain is GAGVSQSPSNKVTEKGKDVELRCDPISGHTALYWYRQSLGQGLEFLIYFQGNSAPDKSGLPSDRFSAERTGGSVSTLTIQRTQQEDSAVYLCASSLRTASGNTIYFGEGSWLTVV.

The V gene is TRBV19, the J gene TRBJ2-7; the D gene is possibly TRBD1 (5 bases). Trimming left V 5 bases short and J 11 bases short, with 19 bases between. The CDR3 consists of 13 residues. Germline V CDR1 and CDR2: LNHDA, SQIVND (reference sequence). CDR3 nucleotides: TGTGCCAGTAGTCCTTTGGACACCACGCTGAAGTACTTC. This translates into CASSPLDTTLKYF.

This sequence joins TRBV27 and TRBJ1-1; no clear D gene. V lost 0 bases and J lost 2, with 7 bases in between. This CDR3 is built from 14 residues. Per the germline V gene, CDR1 is MNHEY and CDR2 is SMNVEV (reference sequence). The DNA for the CDR3 is TGTGCCAGCAGTTTATCAGGTGCTAACACTGAAGCTTTCTTT. This translates into CASSLSGANTEAFF.

V and J are TRBV9 and TRBJ2-3, with TRBD2 as a possible D gene (5 bases). The germline V gene has CDR1 SGDLS and CDR2 YYNGEE. V lost 4 bases to trimming and J lost 3 bases, with 12 bases between them. The CDR3 runs 14 residues. This CDR3 is CASSLPRGTDTQYF. DNA for the CDR3: TGTGCCAGCAGCCTACCTCGGGGAACAGATACGCAGTATTTT.

The rearrangement links TRBV5-4 to TRBJ1-2, with 8 bases that match TRBD1. The trim removed 7 bases at V and 7 bases at J, leaving 12 bases unmatched. Germline lookup yields CDR1 SGHNT and CDR2 YYREEE (reference sequence). The CDR3 is 14 residues long. The CDR3 DNA reads as TGTGCCAGCCACGGACAGGGCGTAGGACGTGGCTACACCTTC. This encodes CASHGQGVGRGYTF. Supplemented by reference TRBV5-4 and TRBJ1-2, the full variable domain reads ETGVTQSPTHLIKTRGQQVTLRCSSQSGHNTVSWYQQALGQGPQFIFQYYREEENGRGNFPPRFSGLQFPNYSSELNVNALELDDSALYLCASHGQGVGRGYTFGSGTRLTVV.

The rearrangement uses TRBV5-1 and TRBJ2-1; the D is unclear. CDR3 size: 11 residues. Germline V gene data show CDR1 as SGHRS and CDR2 as YFSETQ. Trimming removed 1 base at V and 4 bases at J, with 0 bases between. As DNA, the CDR3 is TGCGCCAGCAGCTTGTACAATGAGCAGTTCTTC. Translating gives CASSLYNEQFF.

The gene calls are TRBV28 and TRBJ2-7; D is possibly TRBD2 (5 bases). Per the germline V gene, CDR1 is MDHEN and CDR2 is SYDVKM. The CDR3 extends over 11 amino acids. With 10 bases removed from V and 4 bases from J, the gap between germline ends came to 11 bases. This CDR3 reads CATSGMYEQYF. DNA of the CDR3: TGTGCCACCTCGGGAATGTACGAGCAGTACTTC. The entire variable domain, with the rest obtained from reference TRBV28 and TRBJ2-7, is as follows: DVKVTQSSRYLVKRTGEKVFLECVQDMDHENMFWYRQDPGLGLRLIYFSYDVKMKEKGDIPEGYSVSREKKERFSLILESASTNQTSMYLCATSGMYEQYFGPGTRLTVT.

This clone has a single count. The chain joins TRBV5-1 to TRBJ2-7; tentative D call: TRBD1 (6 bases). Germline values: CDR1 SGHRS, CDR2 YFSETQ. The CDR3 loop spans 15 amino acids. Trimming cost V 4 bases and J 7 bases, with 21 bases left between them. The CDR3 DNA reads as TGCGCCAGCAGCCTCGGGGACACCCCCTACGAGGAGCAGTACTTC. It codes for CASSLGDTPYEEQYF.

The chain uses TRBV7-2 and TRBJ2-1; 8 nucleotides match TRBD2. The length of the CDR3 is 15 residues. Trimming cost V 2 bases and J 6 bases; bases outside gene matches: 6. Germline lookup yields CDR1 SGHTA and CDR2 FQGNSA. The CDR3 loop is CASSLTRLAPNEQFF. The DNA for the CDR3 is TGTGCCAGCAGCTTAACACGACTAGCGCCCAATGAGCAGTTCTTC.

The rearrangement uses TRBV5-6 and TRBJ1-1; D call uncertain. Germline assignment: CDR1 SGHDT and CDR2 YYEEEE. Trimming took off 1 base at V and 1 base at J, with 8 bases between the two ends. The CDR3 is 14 amino acids. The CDR3 DNA reads TGTGCCAGCAGCTTGCCGACGACGAACACTGAAGCTTTCTTT. It codes for CASSLPTTNTEAFF.

This clone appeared once. V gene TRBV19 combines with J gene TRBJ2-7; D is possibly TRBD1 (6 bases). V was clipped by 2 bases and J by 1 base, with 15 bases between them. CDR3 size: 16 residues. Germline V gene lookup returns CDR1 LNHDA and CDR2 SQIVND (reference sequence). The CDR3: CASSIMPWQGSYEQYF. Written as DNA, the CDR3 is TGTGCCAGTAGTATAATGCCCTGGCAGGGGTCCTACGAGCAGTACTTC.

The chain couples TRBV7-3 to TRBJ2-3, with D possibly TRBD2 on 7 matching bases. V shed 5 bases and J shed 6 bases, with 15 bases lying between them. From germline, CDR1 is SGHTA and CDR2 FQGTGA. The CDR3 consists of 14 residues. The CDR3 reads CASSPSGGDDTQYF. CDR3 nucleotides: TGTGCCAGCAGCCCATCGGGGGGCGACGATACGCAGTATTTT.

This clone has only one observation. J is TRBJ1-5 and V is TRBV5-4, with 8 bases lining up with TRBD1. V shed 3 bases, J shed 0 bases, and the junction held 2 bases outside the gene matches. The V gene's germline CDR1 is SGHNT and CDR2 YYREEE (reference sequence). The CDR3 extends over 15 amino acids. In DNA form, the CDR3 reads TGTGCCAGCAGCTCCGACAGGGGTAGCAATCAGCCCCAGCATTTT. Translated: CASSSDRGSNQPQHF. The variable domain in full, with the rest retrieved from reference TRBV5-4 and TRBJ1-5, is ETGVTQSPTHLIKTRGQQVTLRCSSQSGHNTVSWYQQALGQGPQFIFQYYREEENGRGNFPPRFSGLQFPNYSSELNVNALELDDSALYLCASSSDRGSNQPQHFGDGTRLSIL.

This CDR3 reads CASSFRQGDTQYF. Written as DNA, the CDR3 is TGTGCCAGCAGCTTTCGGCAGGGCGATACGCAGTATTTT. The chain uses TRBV11-1 and TRBJ2-3; possibly TRBD1 for D (5 bases). This CDR3 comprises 13 residues. Trimming took off 3 bases at V and 6 bases at J, with 10 bases between the two ends. CDR1 SGHAT and CDR2 FQDESV come from the germline V gene (reference sequence).

V is TRBV6-6 and J is TRBJ2-2; D tentatively reads TRBD1 or TRBD2 (6 bases each). The CDR3 extends over 16 amino acids. Germline V gives CDR1 MNHNY, CDR2 SVGAGI (reference sequence). Trimming cost V 2 bases and J 2 bases, with 12 bases left between them. CDR3 in amino acids: CASSYGGQGNTGELFF. DNA for the CDR3: TGTGCCAGCAGTTACGGGGGGCAGGGAAACACCGGGGAGCTGTTTTTT.

CDR3 sequence (DNA): TGTGCCAGCAGCTTAGTGTTTAGCGGGCTTTACAATGAGCAGTTCTTC. Translating it yields CASSLVFSGLYNEQFF. This chain links TRBV11-2 with TRBJ2-1; 7 bases align to TRBD2. The ends lost 1 base at V and 4 bases at J; junction bases unmatched: 7. Germline CDR1 is SGHAT and CDR2 is FQNNGV. CDR3 size: 16 residues.

This clone occurred a few times. This chain uses TRBV28 with TRBJ1-5, with a tentative D call TRBD1 (5 bases). The CDR3 is made up of 12 amino acids. Germline CDR1 and CDR2: MDHEN and SYDVKM. Trimming took off 6 bases at V and 6 bases at J, with 9 bases between the two ends. CDR3 protein: CASRGPVQPQHF. In DNA, the CDR3 is TGTGCCAGCAGGGGGCCGGTTCAGCCCCAGCATTTT.

The chain links TRBV4-3 to TRBJ1-5, with 8 positions matching TRBD1. V shed 4 bases and J 7 bases; nucleotides not matched to a gene: 6. The CDR3 loop spans 14 amino acids. Germline V gene sequence: CDR1 LGHNA, CDR2 YSLEER. The CDR3 nucleotides are TGCGCCAGCAGCCCGGACAGGGCCAAGCAGCCCCAGCATTTT. This codes for CASSPDRAKQPQHF.

V gene TRBV19 combines with J gene TRBJ2-1, with 8 bases fitting TRBD2. The V and J ends lost 4 bases and 0 bases, in that order; junction bases with no gene match: 8. The CDR3 loop spans 17 amino acids. The germline gives CDR1 LNHDA, CDR2 SQIVND (reference sequence). Here the CDR3 reads CASSTPSGRSSYNEQFF. The CDR3 coding sequence is TGTGCCAGTAGTACCCCTAGCGGGCGTAGCTCCTACAATGAGCAGTTCTTC. Looking up the rest from reference TRBV19 and TRBJ2-1 gives the full variable domain: DGGITQSPKYLFRKEGQNVTLSCEQNLNHDAMYWYRQDPGQGLRLIYYSQIVNDFQKGDIAEGYSVSREKKESFPLTVTSAQKNPTAFYLCASSTPSGRSSYNEQFFGPGTRLTVL.

J is TRBJ2-3 and V is TRBV30; possibly TRBD2 for D (6 bases). The CDR3 runs 15 residues. V was trimmed by 1 base and J by 0 bases, leaving 11 bases between them. Germline V gives CDR1 GTSNPN, CDR2 SVGIG (reference sequence). CDR3 nucleotide sequence: TGTGCCTGGAGTGGTCGGAGCGGGAGCACAGATACGCAGTATTTT. Its protein product is CAWSGRSGSTDTQYF. Full variable domain (remainder filled in from reference TRBV30 and TRBJ2-3): SQTIHQWPATLVQPVGSPLSLECTVEGTSNPNLYWYRQAAGRGLQLLFYSVGIGQISSEVPQNLSASRPQDRQFILSSKKLLLSDSGFYLCAWSGRSGSTDTQYFGPGTRLTVL.

This chain's CDR3 is CSVGVSPEQFF. In nucleotides, the CDR3 is TGCAGCGTTGGTGTTAGCCCCGAGCAGTTCTTC. This chain uses TRBV29-1 with TRBJ2-1; D uncertain. V shed 4 bases and J shed 10 bases, with 11 bases lying between them. This CDR3 contains 11 residues. Germline CDR1 and CDR2: SQVTM and ANQGSEA.

This clone was detected only once. The chain carries TRBV28 and TRBJ2-7; D is tentatively TRBD1 or TRBD2 (6 bases each). The germline CDR1 and CDR2 sequences are MDHEN and SYDVKM. V was trimmed by 5 bases and J by 2 bases, leaving 10 bases between them. The CDR3 consists of 13 residues. CDR3 amino acids: CASSRGLPYEQYF. The CDR3 coding sequence is TGTGCCAGCAGTCGGGGGCTCCCCTACGAGCAGTACTTC. Full variable domain (missing parts from reference TRBV28 and TRBJ2-7): DVKVTQSSRYLVKRTGEKVFLECVQDMDHENMFWYRQDPGLGLRLIYFSYDVKMKEKGDIPEGYSVSREKKERFSLILESASTNQTSMYLCASSRGLPYEQYFGPGTRLTVT.

V is TRBV9 and J is TRBJ2-3; 8 nucleotides match TRBD2. The CDR3 length is 16 residues. Germline V gene data show CDR1 as SGDLS and CDR2 as YYNGEE. J gave up 3 bases and V 4 bases, and 10 bases lay outside the gene matches. The CDR3 nucleotides are TGTGCCAGCAGCAGAGGGAGTAGCGGGGCAACAGATACGCAGTATTTT. Protein product: CASSRGSSGATDTQYF.